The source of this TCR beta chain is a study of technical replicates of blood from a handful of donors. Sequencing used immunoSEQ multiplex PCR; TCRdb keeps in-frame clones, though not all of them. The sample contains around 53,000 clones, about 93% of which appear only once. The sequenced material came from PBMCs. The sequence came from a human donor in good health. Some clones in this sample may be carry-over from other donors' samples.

CDR3 coding DNA: TGTGCCAGCAGCCTACGACTAGCGGGACGTCTCCGGGGTGACGAGCAGTACTTC. Encoded protein: CASSLRLAGRLRGDEQYF. The chain employs TRBV7-2 and TRBJ2-7; 11 bases agree with TRBD2. This CDR3 region has 18 residues. Per the germline V gene, CDR1 is SGHTA and CDR2 is FQGNSA. J was trimmed by 5 bases and V by 5 bases; bases with no gene match: 17.